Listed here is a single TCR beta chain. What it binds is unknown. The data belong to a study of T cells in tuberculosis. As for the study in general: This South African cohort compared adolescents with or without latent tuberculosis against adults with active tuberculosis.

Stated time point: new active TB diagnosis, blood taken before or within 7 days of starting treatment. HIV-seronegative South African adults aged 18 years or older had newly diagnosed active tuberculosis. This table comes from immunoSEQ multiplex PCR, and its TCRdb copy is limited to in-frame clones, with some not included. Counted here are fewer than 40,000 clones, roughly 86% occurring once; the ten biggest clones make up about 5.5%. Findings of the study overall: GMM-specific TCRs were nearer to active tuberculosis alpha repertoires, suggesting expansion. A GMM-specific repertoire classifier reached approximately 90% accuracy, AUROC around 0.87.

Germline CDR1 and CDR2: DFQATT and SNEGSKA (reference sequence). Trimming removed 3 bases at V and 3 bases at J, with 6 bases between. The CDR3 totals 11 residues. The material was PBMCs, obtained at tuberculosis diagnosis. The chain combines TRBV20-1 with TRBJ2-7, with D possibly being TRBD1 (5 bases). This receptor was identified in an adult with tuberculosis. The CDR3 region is CSARDNYEQYF. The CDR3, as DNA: TGCAGTGCTAGGGACAACTACGAGCAGTACTTC.